A single T cell receptor beta chain is shown here with its context. Its antigen is unknown. One base away there is no much larger clone; base qualities are not given. Participants in the prospective study were aged roughly 18 to 89 years, lived in more than 20 United States geographic areas, and enrolled through a virtual design. In the prospective study, cohorts were assigned on the basis of participant-reported clinical history obtained from a screening survey and a study questionnaire. ImmuneRACE Cohort 3 recovered participants were defined by two consecutive negative NP/OP PCR tests, healthcare professional clearance, or symptom resolution. Each participant in the prospective study had whole blood, serum and a nasopharyngeal or oropharyngeal swab collected by mobile phlebotomists. Over a roughly 2-month period, participants in the prospective study had the option of providing additional blood draws and questionnaires. Before DNA extraction, blood samples from the prospective study were shipped at room temperature or frozen.

From a lookup of the germline V gene, CDR1 and CDR2 are MDHEN and SYDVKM. Including the terminal cysteine and phenylalanine, the CDR3 comprises 11 residues. The read is trimmed to its CDR3 DNA, 33 bases read in frame from base 1. The trim is 4 bases for V and 4 bases for J, with a gap of 4 bases between the germline ends. TCRbeta CDR3 regions were amplified from genomic DNA using the immunoSEQ Assay, a bias-controlled multiplex PCR. As for the authors' bioinformatics: Within the assay, amplification of reference gene primers was used to estimate how many nucleated cells each sample contained. To quantify the absolute abundance of each unique TCRbeta CDR3 rearrangement, sequence reads were collapsed and filtered. Productive Simpson clonality was computed per sample as the square root of Simpson's diversity index over productive rearrangements. TCRdb took over this immuneACCESS table, retaining in-frame rearrangements with V and J assigned. Such tables are incomplete; in checked studies, under half of the missing clones stem from an unresolved V gene, and the remainder is unexplained. Clone size and the V and J calls come from that table; the DNA yielded D and trimming. This sample lists about 180,000 clones; roughly 85% were detected once. The ten largest account for about 8.4% of the sample.

The entry originates in a study of blood T cell repertoires in COVID-19 (dated by TCRdb to the early 2020s). Background on the whole study: Collaborator samples came from the United States, Italy and Spain and covered acute and convalescent phases of COVID-19. The prospective study material was composed of cDNA or gDNA derived from T cells, B-cell-depleted T cells, or PBMCs. Deeply sampled blood TCRbeta repertoires from subjects exposed to, actively infected with, or recovered from COVID-19 were included in the dataset. The repertoires were released in a freely available public database meant as a resource for research on the immune response to SARS-CoV-2. The samples were drawn from the first 160 participants of the ongoing ImmuneRACE study and from about 1,200 subjects provided by 6 global collaborators. Nearly every sample came with metadata listing a de-identified subject ID, COVID-19 status, age in years and sex. Where available, HLA class I and class II types were obtained from metadata supplied by the sample provider rather than from assay-based typing.

Paper-wide results and their limitations: The quantity of clinical and demographic metadata differed by source and by participant and was supplied without curation.

This sequence was found in a woman aged 18-29 years who had recovered from COVID-19. Sequencing input: PBMCs or T cells enriched from blood (not recorded which). The sequence is built from TRBV28 and TRBJ1-1; no D gene call is confident. The CDR3 reads as follows: CASSWSTEAFF. Read as DNA, the sequence is TGTGCCAGCAGTTGGAGCACTGAAGCTTTCTTT.